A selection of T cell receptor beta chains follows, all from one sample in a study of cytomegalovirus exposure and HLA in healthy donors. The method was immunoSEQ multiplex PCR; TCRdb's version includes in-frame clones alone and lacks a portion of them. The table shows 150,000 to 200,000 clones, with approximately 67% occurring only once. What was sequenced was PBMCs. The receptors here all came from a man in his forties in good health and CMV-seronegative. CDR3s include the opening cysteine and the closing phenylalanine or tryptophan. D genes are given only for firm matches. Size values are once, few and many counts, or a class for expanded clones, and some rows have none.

TGTGCCAGCAGCAGGGGGCAGCAAGAGACCCAGTACTTC CASSRGQQETQYF TRBV7-3 - TRBJ2-5 TRBD1 13
TGCGCCAGCAGCCCGGGACAGGGGGCCTACGAGCAGTACTTC CASSPGQGAYEQYF TRBV5-1 - TRBJ2-7 TRBD1 14
TGTGCCAGCAGACGCGATGAAAAACTGTTTTTT CASRRDEKLFF TRBV28 - TRBJ1-4 - 11
TGTGCCAGCAGGATTTCTTCCCAGGAGGTTGGCTCCTACAATGAGCAGTTCTTC CASRISSQEVGSYNEQFF TRBV28 - TRBJ2-1 - 18
TGTGCCAGTAGTACTTACAACTACGAGCAGTACTTC CASSTYNYEQYF TRBV19 - TRBJ2-7 - 12
TGTGCCAGCAGCAACCTCCTAGCGGGGGCAGGCACCGGGGAGCTGTTTTTT CASSNLLAGAGTGELFF TRBV11-1 - TRBJ2-2 TRBD2 17
TGTGCCAGCAGCCTCCGGACAGTGTCAAATTCACCCCTCCACTTT CASSLRTVSNSPLHF TRBV2 - TRBJ1-6 - 15
TGTGCCAGCAGTTACCAGGGTTTAGCTGGCTACACCTTC CASSYQGLAGYTF TRBV27 - TRBJ1-2 - 13
TGTGCCAGCAGCCCACAACTTAGCAGCTTTGCCTACGAGCAGTACTTC CASSPQLSSFAYEQYF TRBV7-6 - TRBJ2-7 - 16
TGTGCCAGCAATTTCCGGACCGGGGAGCTGTTTTTT CASNFRTGELFF TRBV2 once TRBJ2-2 - 12